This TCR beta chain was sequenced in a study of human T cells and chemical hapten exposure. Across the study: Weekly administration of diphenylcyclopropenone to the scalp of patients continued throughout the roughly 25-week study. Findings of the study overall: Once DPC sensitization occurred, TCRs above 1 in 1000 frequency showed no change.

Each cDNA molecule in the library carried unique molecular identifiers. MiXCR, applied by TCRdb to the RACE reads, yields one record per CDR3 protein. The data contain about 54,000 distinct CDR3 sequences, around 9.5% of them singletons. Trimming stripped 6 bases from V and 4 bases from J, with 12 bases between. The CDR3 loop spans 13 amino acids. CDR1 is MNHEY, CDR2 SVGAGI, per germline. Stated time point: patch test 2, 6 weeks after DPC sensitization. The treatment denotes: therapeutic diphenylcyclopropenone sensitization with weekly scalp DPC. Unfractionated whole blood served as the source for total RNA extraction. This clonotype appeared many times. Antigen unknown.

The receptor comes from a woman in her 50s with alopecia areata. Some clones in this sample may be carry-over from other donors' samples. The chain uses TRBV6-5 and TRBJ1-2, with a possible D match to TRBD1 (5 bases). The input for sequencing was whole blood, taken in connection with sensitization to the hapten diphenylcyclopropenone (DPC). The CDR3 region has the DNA TGTGCCAGCAGAAAGGACATACTCTATGGCTACACCTTC. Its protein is CASRKDILYGYTF.